The count of the clone carrying this T cell receptor beta chain is one. Its cognate antigen is unknown. Described time point: persistent/refractory GD, antithyroid drugs over 5 years with positive TRAb. Generation of the TCR library employed RNA extracted from PBMCs. CDR1 SGHTA and CDR2 FQGTGA come from the germline V gene. The length of the CDR3 is 16 residues. Trimming pared 5 bases from V and 5 bases from J, leaving 21 bases between. The data were obtained in a study of regulatory T cells in long-lasting Graves disease. Study observations and caveats: Between persistent patients, around 2,900 public clonotypes were shared, exceeding the 950 to 1,000 shared between new patients. What was studied was peripheral blood only, and not thyroid tissue. Possibly, accuracy suffered from the small sample size.

CDR3 regions were amplified by Arm-PCR using iRepertoire HTBI primers to build TCR beta libraries. The authors' processing: Identification across samples found approximately 60 TRBV and 11 to 15 TRBJ segments. TCRdb called the multiplex PCR reads again in MiXCR, with one record for every CDR3 protein. TCRdb assigned the V and J calls; the authors' analysis was not used. The sample has hundreds of thousands of distinct CDR3 sequences; around 23% are singletons. The clonotype comes from a female donor with Graves disease. V is TRBV7-3 and J is TRBJ2-5; TRBD1 or TRBD2 may be the D gene (5 bases each). Sequenced material: peripheral blood mononuclear cells (PBMCs), taken when the disease was refractory, from a patient treated with antithyroid drugs. As DNA, the CDR3 is TGTGCCAGCAGCCCTTATCCCGGGACGCCGCCCGAGACCCAGTACTTC. Amino acids: CASSPYPGTPPETQYF.